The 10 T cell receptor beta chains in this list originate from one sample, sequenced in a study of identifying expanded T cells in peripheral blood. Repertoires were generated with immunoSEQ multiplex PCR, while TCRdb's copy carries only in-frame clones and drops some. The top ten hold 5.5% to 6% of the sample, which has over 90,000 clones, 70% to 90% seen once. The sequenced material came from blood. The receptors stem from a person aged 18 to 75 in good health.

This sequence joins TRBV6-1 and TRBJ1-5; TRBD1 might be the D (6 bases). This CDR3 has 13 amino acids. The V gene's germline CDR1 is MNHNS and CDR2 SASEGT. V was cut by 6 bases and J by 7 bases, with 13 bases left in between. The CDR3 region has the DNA TGTGCCAGCAGAGTACAGGGCGGGCAGCCCCAGCATTTT. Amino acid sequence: CASRVQGGQPQHF.

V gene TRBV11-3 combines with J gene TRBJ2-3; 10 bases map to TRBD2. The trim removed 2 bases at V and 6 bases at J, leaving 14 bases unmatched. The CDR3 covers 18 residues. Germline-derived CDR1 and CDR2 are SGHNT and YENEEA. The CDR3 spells CASSLTGTSVDVWDTQYF. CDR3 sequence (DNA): TGTGCCAGCAGCTTAACCGGGACTAGCGTGGACGTATGGGATACGCAGTATTTT.

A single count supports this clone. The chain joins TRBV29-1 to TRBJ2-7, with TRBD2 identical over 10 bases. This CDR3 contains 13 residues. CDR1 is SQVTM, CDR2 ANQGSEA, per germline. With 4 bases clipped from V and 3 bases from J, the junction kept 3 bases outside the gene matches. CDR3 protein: CSVGTSGDYEQYF. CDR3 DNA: TGCAGCGTTGGAACTAGCGGGGACTACGAGCAGTACTTC.

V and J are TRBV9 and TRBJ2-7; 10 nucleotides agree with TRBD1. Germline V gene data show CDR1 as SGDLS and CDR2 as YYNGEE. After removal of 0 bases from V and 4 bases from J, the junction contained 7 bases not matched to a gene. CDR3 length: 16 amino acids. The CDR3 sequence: CASSVAPGQGFYEQYF. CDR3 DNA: TGTGCCAGCAGCGTAGCTCCGGGACAGGGGTTTTACGAGCAGTACTTC.

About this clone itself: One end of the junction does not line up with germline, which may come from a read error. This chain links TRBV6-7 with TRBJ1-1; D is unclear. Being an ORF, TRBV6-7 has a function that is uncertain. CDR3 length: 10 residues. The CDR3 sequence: CASSYPGEVF. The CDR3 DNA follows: TGTGCCAGCAGTTACCCCGGAGAGGTCTTT.

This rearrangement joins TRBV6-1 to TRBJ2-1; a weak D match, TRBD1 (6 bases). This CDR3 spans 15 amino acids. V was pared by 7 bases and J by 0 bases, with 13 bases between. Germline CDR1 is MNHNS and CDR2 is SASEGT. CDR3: CASTRIRGSYNEQFF. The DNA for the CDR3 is TGTGCCAGCACTCGGATCAGGGGCTCCTACAATGAGCAGTTCTTC.

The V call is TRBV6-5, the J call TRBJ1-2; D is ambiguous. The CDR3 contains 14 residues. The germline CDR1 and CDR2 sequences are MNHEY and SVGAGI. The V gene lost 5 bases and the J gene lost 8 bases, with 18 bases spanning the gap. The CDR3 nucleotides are TGTGCCAGCAGTAAACAATGGCTCGTTGGGGGCTACACCTTC. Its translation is CASSKQWLVGGYTF.

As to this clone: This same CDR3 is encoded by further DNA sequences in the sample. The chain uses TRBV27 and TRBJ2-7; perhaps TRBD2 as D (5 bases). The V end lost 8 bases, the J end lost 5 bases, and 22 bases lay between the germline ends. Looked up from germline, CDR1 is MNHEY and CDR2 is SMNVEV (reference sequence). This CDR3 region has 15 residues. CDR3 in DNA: TGTGCCAGCGGCAACCCGGGCCTTGGAGGCAACGAGCAGTACTTC. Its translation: CASGNPGLGGNEQYF.

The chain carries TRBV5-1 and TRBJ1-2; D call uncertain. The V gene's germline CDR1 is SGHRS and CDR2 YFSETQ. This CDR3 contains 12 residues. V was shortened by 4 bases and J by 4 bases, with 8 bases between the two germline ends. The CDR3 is CASSPDAYGYTF. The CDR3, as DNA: TGCGCCAGCAGCCCCGACGCCTATGGCTACACCTTC.

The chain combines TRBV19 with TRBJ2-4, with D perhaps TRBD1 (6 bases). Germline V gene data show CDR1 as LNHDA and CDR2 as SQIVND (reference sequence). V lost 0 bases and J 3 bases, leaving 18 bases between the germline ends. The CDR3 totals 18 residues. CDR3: CASSIDPPTGGVKNIQYF. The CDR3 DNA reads TGTGCCAGTAGTATAGATCCCCCGACAGGAGGTGTCAAAAACATTCAGTACTTC.